Presented here are 15 T cell receptor beta chains from one specimen sequenced in a study of T cell repertoires in cytomegalovirus infection (dated by TCRdb to the late 2010s). Data came from an Illumina HiSeq 1500. TCRdb trimmed the raw reads at Q25, called clones with MiXCR and kept productive beta chains. Identical CDR3 protein sequences are pooled into one entry, listed with their most common genes and DNA. Recorded for this sample are under 850,000 distinct CDR3 sequences; under 40% of them occurred a single time. The top ten clones comprise 2.5% to 3.5% of the sample. Sequenced sample: PBMCs. The receptors here all came from a human donor in good health (CMV status not recorded). Some clones in this sample may be carry-over from other donors' samples.

This clonotype was seen more than once but under ten times. The V gene is TRBV7-9, the J gene TRBJ1-2, with TRBD1 matching over 9 bases. CDR1 SEHNR and CDR2 FQNEAQ come from the germline V gene (reference sequence). The CDR3 is 15 amino acids. V dropped 5 bases and J dropped 4; count of bases not matched to a gene: 8. Here the CDR3 reads CASSTRDRAPYGYTF. The CDR3 bases are TGTGCCAGCAGCACCCGGGACAGGGCGCCCTATGGCTACACCTTC.

This clonotype was recorded at least ten times. This chain joins TRBV28 and TRBJ2-3; TRBD2 agrees at 11 bases. CDR1 and CDR2 (germline): MDHEN, SYDVKM. After removal of 6 bases from V and 3 bases from J, the junction contained 2 bases not matched to a gene. The CDR3 runs to 14 residues. In DNA, the CDR3 is TGTGCCAGCAGGGGACTAGCGGTTACAGATACGCAGTATTTT. Amino acids: CASRGLAVTDTQYF.

The table lists this clonotype with a few counts. The chain links TRBV6-1 to TRBJ2-3, with D possibly matching TRBD2 (6 bases). Germline CDR1 and CDR2: MNHNS and SASEGT. V was pared by 6 bases and J by 9 bases, with 19 bases between. This CDR3 is 14 amino acids long. CDR3 protein: CASSSSEPGVTQYF. The CDR3 region has the DNA TGTGCCAGCAGCTCAAGCGAACCGGGGGTAACGCAGTATTTT.

In its sample, this clonotype was seen once. The gene calls are TRBV11-1 and TRBJ2-2, with 8 bases lining up with TRBD2. CDR1 and CDR2 from the germline V gene are SGHAT and FQDESV (reference sequence). Trimming at V came to 2 bases and at J to 4 bases, leaving 6 bases not matched to a gene. This CDR3 spans 16 amino acids. In nucleotides, the CDR3 is TGTGCCAGCAGCTTACGACGGGGGGGGACCACCGGGGAGCTGTTTTTT. Its protein product is CASSLRRGGTTGELFF.

The chain links TRBV6-1 to TRBJ2-7, with 11 positions matching TRBD2. The CDR3 is 18 residues long. Per the germline V gene, CDR1 is MNHNS and CDR2 is SASEGT. With V trimmed by 0 bases and J by 1 base, 8 bases remained unmatched. CDR3 nucleotides: TGTGCCAGCAGTGAAGCACATAGCGGGGGGGCGCAGTCCTACGAGCAGTACTTC. As protein: CASSEAHSGGAQSYEQYF.

Only a few counts were recorded for this clonotype. This sequence joins TRBV12-3 or TRBV12-4 and TRBJ1-1, with 9 bases fitting TRBD1. The CDR3 totals 16 residues. V lost 7 bases to trimming and J lost 3 bases; unmatched junction nucleotides: 12. The CDR3 loop is CASIPYRGPSDTEAFF. The CDR3, as DNA: TGTGCCAGCATTCCATACAGGGGGCCTTCGGACACTGAAGCTTTCTTT.

This chain connects TRBV7-2 to TRBJ1-1; 9 bases are a match to TRBD1. CDR1 and CDR2 (germline): SGHTA, FQGNSA. V gave up 6 bases and J gave up 5 bases; unmatched junction bases: 7. This CDR3 has 14 amino acids. CDR3 protein: CASRSDRGGTEAFF. CDR3 DNA: TGTGCCAGCAGGTCCGACAGGGGGGGAACTGAAGCTTTCTTT.

CDR3 in amino acids: CASSRGVKTEAFF. CDR3 DNA: TGTGCCAGCAGTCGGGGAGTTAAAACGGAAGCTTTCTTT. This rearrangement joins TRBV12-3 or TRBV12-4 to TRBJ1-1; D is undetermined. Between the trimmed V and J ends, which lost 5 bases and 8 bases, there was a span of 15 bases. The CDR3 is made up of 13 amino acids.

Worth noting for this clonotype: At one boundary the junction diverges from the germline segment, which might be a read error. The V and J genes are TRBV7-2 and TRBJ2-5; 8 positions agree with TRBD1. Germline V gene sequence: CDR1 SGHTA, CDR2 FQGNSA. The CDR3 totals 14 residues. CDR3: CASSSGQAAGTQCF. The CDR3 DNA reads as TGTGCCAGCAGCTCGGGACAGGCCGCGGGGACCCAGTGCTTC.

The chain employs TRBV10-3 and TRBJ1-2; D remains unclear. CDR3 length: 17 amino acids. In germline, CDR1 is ENHRY, CDR2 SYGVKD. Trimming took 3 bases from V and 7 from J, leaving 24 bases between them. The CDR3, as DNA: TGTGCCATCAGTGACCCACTGGATCCGGGCTTCAAGCGTGGCTACACCTTC. This sequence encodes CAISDPLDPGFKRGYTF.

CDR3 in amino acids: CASSGTGDPNYGYTF. Here the CDR3 DNA reads TGTGCCAGCAGTGGGACAGGGGACCCTAACTATGGCTACACCTTC. The V gene is TRBV28, the J gene TRBJ1-2, with 10 bases lining up with TRBD1. Trimming took 5 bases from V and 0 from J; bases not matched to a gene: 3. Germline V gene lookup returns CDR1 MDHEN and CDR2 SYDVKM. The CDR3 runs to 15 residues.

The J gene is TRBJ1-6, the V gene TRBV28; 7 positions match TRBD1. CDR1 and CDR2 from the germline V gene are MDHEN and SYDVKM. The V segment lost 3 bases and the J segment 5 bases; nucleotides outside the gene matches: 10. The CDR3 spans 17 residues. The CDR3 bases are TGTGCCAGCAGTTTCTTAATACAGGGGCGAGATAATTCACCCCTCCACTTT. Amino acids: CASSFLIQGRDNSPLHF.

This rearrangement joins TRBV4-2 to TRBJ1-5; the D is unclear. Germline CDR1 and CDR2: LGHNA and YNFKEQ. The length of the CDR3 is 14 residues. Trimming stripped 1 base from V and 7 bases from J, with 11 bases between. In nucleotides, the CDR3 is TGTGCCAGCAGCCAAGCGGGTTCTTCGCAGCCCCAGCATTTT. Translated, it gives CASSQAGSSQPQHF.

The chain is built from TRBV18 and TRBJ1-1; possible D gene TRBD1, 5 bases. The CDR3 runs to 13 residues. Between the trimmed V and J ends, which lost 3 bases and 5 bases, there was a span of 10 bases. CDR1 KGHSH and CDR2 LQKENI come from the germline V gene. Here the CDR3 reads CASSPGEFTEAFF. The CDR3 DNA reads as TGTGCCAGCTCACCGGGGGAATTTACTGAAGCTTTCTTT.

The chain joins TRBV11-3 to TRBJ2-1, with TRBD2 identical over 9 bases. V was pared by 1 base and J by 4 bases, with 5 bases of the junction left unmatched. The CDR3 contains 16 residues. Germline V CDR1 and CDR2: SGHNT, YENEEA. CDR3 protein: CASSLGGAGGYNEQFF. In DNA, the CDR3 is TGTGCCAGCAGCTTAGGGGGGGCGGGGGGGTACAATGAGCAGTTCTTC.